One T cell receptor beta chain is described in this entry. Its antigen is unknown. This entry belongs to a study of shared clonotypes between healthy human individuals. On the study more broadly: A couple of women and a few men aged 18 to 49 made up the donors. Study-wide points: The small donor group covered limited genetic and exposure diversity.

Clones were read by immunoSEQ multiplex PCR, and TCRdb kept only the in-frame ones, dropping some. The repertoire holds about 2,100,000 clones, with more than 85% as singletons. The CDR3 runs 14 residues. Germline CDR1 reads MNHNY; CDR2 reads SVGAGI (reference sequence). Trimming cost V 8 bases and J 3 bases; bases outside gene matches: 7. The naive CD8 subset, CD45RO-negative cells positively selected for CCR7, excluded terminally differentiated effector memory CD45RA+ cells. This sequence was found in a man aged 18 to 30 in good health. Some clones in this sample may be carry-over from other donors' samples. Sequences were obtained from naive CD8+ T cells from PBMCs. The V gene is TRBV6-6, the J gene TRBJ2-1; 7 positions agree with TRBD2. Here the CDR3 DNA reads TGTGCCAGCGAAGCGGGACTTCGCTACAATGAGCAGTTCTTC. Its translation is CASEAGLRYNEQFF.